This T cell receptor (beta chain) was recovered during a study of shared clonotypes between healthy human individuals. Overall study findings and caveats: Non-shared clonotypes were found to have lower generation probabilities than the clonotypes that were shared by all four of the sorted-subset donors. Read depth was anticipated to influence clonotype sharing among donors. Rarefaction gave evidence that sorted-subset sequencing remained incomplete despite large depth.

The V gene's germline CDR1 is SGHDT and CDR2 YYEEEE. The CDR3 extends over 16 amino acids. The ends lost 7 bases at V and 1 base at J; junction bases unmatched: 9. With regard to this clone: The antigen is unknown.

Terminally differentiated effector memory CD45RA+ cells were excluded from the naive CD8 cells, which were CD45RO-negative and positively selected for CCR7. There were no recent acute infections or vaccinations among the donors, who were healthy HIV-negative adults. Generated by immunoSEQ multiplex PCR, the TCRdb table keeps only in-frame clones and is missing some. The table lists 2 million or so clones, about 95% of them singletons. The chain links TRBV5-6 to TRBJ2-2; 8 bases map to TRBD1. Sequenced input: naive CD8+ T cells sorted from blood. This receptor was obtained from a man in his late teens or twenties in good health. CDR3 sequence: CASELLGTGNTGELFF. The CDR3 DNA reads as TGTGCCAGCGAACTCCTAGGGACAGGGAACACCGGGGAGCTGTTTTTT.